The 10 T cell receptor beta chains in this list originate from one sample, sequenced in a study of CXCR3-negative and CXCR3-positive naive CD8 T cells. Study-wide results and caveats: Researchers report that CXCR3-positive naive cells carry more hydrophobic TRB CDR3s than CXCR3-negative naive cells.

All TRB cDNA libraries came from 5' RACE performed with UMI labels. TCRdb re-called the 5' RACE reads and gives one entry per CDR3 protein, without DNA. The sample has 120,000 to 150,000 distinct CDR3 sequences; the top ten hold 0.25% to 0.3%. These TCRs' antigens remain unknown. The sample was naive CXCR3+ CD8+ T cells from blood. The subset: CD45RO-CCR7+CD27+CD95- naive CD8+ T cells expressing CXCR3 (TNR3+). The origin of the receptors is a human donor in good health. Some clones in this sample may be carry-over from other donors' samples.

The CDR3 sequence is CASGDTNSYEQYF. The gene calls are TRBV6-2 or TRBV6-3 and TRBJ2-7. This CDR3 comprises 13 residues. Looked up from germline, CDR1 is MNHEY and CDR2 is SVGEGT.

V and J are TRBV7-2 and TRBJ1-3. The CDR3 runs 13 residues. Germline loops: CDR1 SGHTA, CDR2 FQGNSA. CDR3 sequence: CASSSYSGNTIYF.

CDR3 region: CASSQGWRGAVGNEQFF. The gene calls are TRBV4-3 and TRBJ2-1; checking the TCRdb D call of TRBD2 is not possible without DNA. Germline V gene sequence: CDR1 LGHNA, CDR2 YSLEER. This CDR3 has 17 residues.

The gene calls are TRBV6-2 or TRBV6-3 and TRBJ2-1. Germline-derived CDR1 and CDR2 are MNHEY and SVGEGT. CDR3 size: 13 residues. The CDR3 sequence is CASSYPGNNEQFF.

The chain is built from TRBV5-1 and TRBJ2-5. This CDR3 is 11 amino acids long. CDR1 and CDR2 from the germline V gene are SGHRS and YFSETQ. CDR3 loop: CASSLGETKYF. The full variable domain, its missing parts supplied by reference TRBV5-1 and TRBJ2-5, is KAGVTQTPRYLIKTRGQQVTLSCSPISGHRSVSWYQQTPGQGLQFLFEYFSETQRNKGNFPGRFSGRQFSNSRSEMNVSTLELGDSALYLCASSLGETKYFGPGTRLLVL.

The gene calls are TRBV7-3 and TRBJ2-1; TCRdb selects TRBD1, and the lack of DNA leaves this call unchecked. Germline CDR1 is SGHTA and CDR2 is FQGTGA. The CDR3 totals 16 residues. Here the CDR3 reads CASSHQVGRQNNEQFF. Looking up the rest from reference TRBV7-3 and TRBJ2-1 gives the full variable domain: GAGVSQTPSNKVTEKGKYVELRCDPISGHTALYWYRQSLGQGPEFLIYFQGTGAADDSGLPNDRFFAVRPEGSVSTLKIQRTERGDSAVYLCASSHQVGRQNNEQFFGPGTRLTVL.

The chain uses TRBV5-5 and TRBJ1-2; TCRdb's D call, TRBD1, is unchecked because there is no DNA. This CDR3 has 13 amino acids. Germline V gene sequence: CDR1 SGHKS, CDR2 YYEKEE (reference sequence). The CDR3 sequence: CASSQGTGPGYTF.

The rearrangement uses TRBV5-1 and TRBJ2-7; lacking DNA, the TRBD1 call made by TCRdb goes unchecked. The germline V gene has CDR1 SGHRS and CDR2 YFSETQ. This CDR3 contains 15 residues. CDR3 residues: CASSLFVRGQYEQYF.

The chain has TRBV12-3 or TRBV12-4 and TRBJ1-1. The CDR3 runs 13 residues. CDR3 loop: CASSLSSNTEAFF.

V gene TRBV5-4 combines with J gene TRBJ1-1; TCRdb outputs TRBD1, but without DNA this stays unchecked. The CDR3 length is 13 residues. Germline CDR1 is SGHNT and CDR2 is YYREEE (reference sequence). The CDR3 loop reads CASSLPGSTEAFF.